These 12 T cell receptor beta chains originate from one sample sequenced in a study of blood T cell repertoires in COVID-19 (dated by TCRdb to about 2020). Library creation used the immunoSEQ multiplex PCR assay. TCRdb carries this immuneACCESS record with in-frame sequences only. Its versions omit some clonotypes, under half of them owing to an unresolved V gene in the studies checked, with the rest unexplained. Recorded for this sample are just over 70,000 clones; 70% to 85% of them occurred a single time. The ten largest clones add up to less than 40% of the sample. The sequencing sample was made of peripheral blood. The source is a woman in her sixties or seventies with acute or convalescent COVID-19.

The V call is TRBV5-1, the J call TRBJ2-7; 8 positions agree with TRBD1. The V and J ends lost 2 bases and 3 bases, in that order; junction bases with no gene match: 7. Germline CDR1 is SGHRS and CDR2 is YFSETQ. The CDR3 totals 15 residues. Here the CDR3 reads CASSLPGQAFYEQYF. In DNA form, the CDR3 reads TGCGCCAGCAGCTTACCGGGACAGGCATTCTACGAGCAGTACTTC.

The chain links TRBV27 to TRBJ1-6, with 7 bases fitting TRBD1. The CDR3 extends over 15 amino acids. Trimming at V came to 2 bases and at J to 9 bases, leaving 7 bases not matched to a gene. Germline V gene sequence: CDR1 MNHEY, CDR2 SMNVEV (reference sequence). The CDR3 sequence: CASSLKGAWGSPLHF. The DNA of the CDR3 is TGTGCCAGCAGTTTAAAGGGGGCGTGGGGTTCACCCCTCCACTTT.

The J gene is TRBJ1-2, the V gene TRBV6-1; D remains unclear. The V end lost 3 bases, the J end lost 7 bases, and 12 bases lay between the germline ends. The CDR3 runs 13 residues. Per germline, CDR1 MNHNS and CDR2 SASEGT. CDR3 protein: CASSEYSVIGYTF. CDR3 sequence (DNA): TGTGCCAGCAGTGAGTACAGTGTAATTGGCTACACCTTC.

The V call is TRBV4-1, the J call TRBJ1-3; TRBD1 is a possible D gene (6 bases). The germline V gene encodes CDR1 MGHRA and CDR2 YSYEKL. The CDR3 is 17 amino acids. V shed 4 bases and J shed 0 bases, with 16 bases lying between them. CDR3 amino acids: CASSLSGDRRSGNTIYF. CDR3 nucleotides: TGCGCCAGCAGCCTCTCAGGGGATAGACGCTCTGGAAACACCATATATTTT.

V usage is TRBV5-1 and J usage is TRBJ2-7, with a weak D call TRBD1 (5 bases). CDR3 length: 15 amino acids. Per germline, CDR1 SGHRS and CDR2 YFSETQ. Trimming removed 3 bases from V and 2 bases from J, with 15 bases in between. The CDR3 is CASSSLRGATYEQYF. CDR3 bases: TGCGCCAGCAGCTCCCTAAGGGGCGCGACCTACGAGCAGTACTTC.

V is TRBV4-2 and J is TRBJ1-1; TRBD1 aligns across 8 bases. The V gene's germline CDR1 is LGHNA and CDR2 YNFKEQ. Germline trimming cut 3 bases from V and 1 base from J; bases unmatched to any gene: 4. CDR3 length: 15 residues. In DNA form, the CDR3 reads TGTGCCAGCAGCCAGCTTGGACAGGGGAACACTGAAGCTTTCTTT. This codes for CASSQLGQGNTEAFF.

The V call is TRBV14, the J call TRBJ2-7, with D perhaps TRBD1 (5 bases). This CDR3 spans 16 amino acids. Germline values: CDR1 SGHDN, CDR2 FVKESK. The V gene lost 0 bases and the J gene lost 0 bases, with 12 bases spanning the gap. The CDR3, as DNA: TGTGCCAGCAGCCAAGATCAAGACAGTAGCTCCTACGAGCAGTACTTC. Residues: CASSQDQDSSSYEQYF.

In this sample, this clone turned up a few times. This chain joins TRBV19 and TRBJ1-4; D call uncertain. The V end was cut by 9 bases, the J end by 8 bases, with 19 bases between. Germline V gives CDR1 LNHDA, CDR2 SQIVND (reference sequence). The CDR3 consists of 14 residues. The CDR3 loop reads CASKRSTQREKLFF. The CDR3 nucleotides are TGTGCCAGCAAAAGGTCCACCCAGCGGGAAAAACTGTTTTTT.

This chain connects TRBV19 to TRBJ1-1, with TRBD1 matching 9 bases. There are 16 residues in the CDR3. Germline V gene lookup returns CDR1 LNHDA and CDR2 SQIVND (reference sequence). J was trimmed by 6 bases and V by 5 bases; bases with no gene match: 13. This CDR3 is CASSPLLGTGFAEAFF. The CDR3 DNA follows: TGTGCCAGTAGTCCTCTTTTAGGGACAGGGTTCGCTGAAGCTTTCTTT.

This chain uses TRBV5-1 with TRBJ1-4, with a weak D call TRBD1 (5 bases). This CDR3 comprises 16 residues. The germline V and J ends were trimmed by 0 bases and 3 bases, with 12 bases remaining between them. Per the germline V gene, CDR1 is SGHRS and CDR2 is YFSETQ. CDR3 bases: TGCGCCAGCAGCTTGGGTCGGGGGTCAGCTAATGAAAAACTGTTTTTT. Translated: CASSLGRGSANEKLFF. The entire variable domain, with the rest obtained from reference TRBV5-1 and TRBJ1-4, is as follows: KAGVTQTPRYLIKTRGQQVTLSCSPISGHRSVSWYQQTPGQGLQFLFEYFSETQRNKGNFPGRFSGRQFSNSRSEMNVSTLELGDSALYLCASSLGRGSANEKLFFGSGTQLSVL.

The chain has TRBV5-1 and TRBJ1-5, with D tentatively TRBD1 (5 bases). This CDR3 region has 15 residues. V was cut by 0 bases and J by 6 bases, with 13 bases left in between. CDR1 is SGHRS, CDR2 YFSETQ, per germline. DNA of the CDR3: TGCGCCAGCAGCTTGGTTGGGGGGGTCGGTCAGCCCCAGCATTTT. Translated: CASSLVGGVGQPQHF.

V usage is TRBV6-5 and J usage is TRBJ1-1, with TRBD1 identical over 9 bases. CDR3 length equals 13 residues. Germline V lookup: CDR1 MNHEY, CDR2 SVGAGI. V trimming: 6 bases; J trimming: 1 base; junction bases outside the gene matches: 0. The CDR3 DNA follows: TGTGCCAGCAGGGACAGGGGGAACACTGAAGCTTTCTTT. This gives the protein CASRDRGNTEAFF.